This TCR beta chain was sequenced in a study of T cells in Graves' hyperthyroidism and ophthalmopathy. The germline V and J ends were trimmed by 6 bases and 9 bases, with 9 bases remaining between them. The CDR3 has 10 residues. Germline CDR1 and CDR2: DFQATT and SNEGSKA (reference sequence). Amplification of TCR beta CDR3 regions was performed using RNA transcripts as template. TCR CDR3 regions were first amplified by RT-PCR with HTBI primers. One entry per CDR3 protein, called by TCRdb with MiXCR from the multiplex PCR reads. The top ten hold 5.8% of the sample, which has almost 600,000 distinct CDR3 sequences, approximately 15% seen once. This clonotype has a handful of counts. The patients, who ranged from 18 to 65 in age, presented with newly diagnosed hyperthyroidism lasting under 2 months. The PBMCs studied were ones that came from about 10 ml fresh peripheral blood.

The sample taken for sequencing was blood. The genes are TRBV20-1 and TRBJ2-1; D call uncertain. This sequence was found in a woman aged 25-40 years with Graves' hyperthyroidism that later progressed to Graves' ophthalmopathy. DNA for the CDR3: TGCAGTGCGCATAGAGGTGAGCAGTTCTTC. Its translation: CSAHRGEQFF.